The 32 T cell receptor beta chains given below trace back to one sample, sequenced in a study of blood T cell repertoires in COVID-19. TCRdb's table, derived via immunoSEQ multiplex PCR, lists solely in-frame clones and lacks some. The table records some 120,000 clones, about four fifths of them present only once. Sequencing input: peripheral blood. Receptors were obtained from a man in his sixties with acute or convalescent COVID-19.

In nucleotides, the CDR3 is TGTGCCAGCGGGAGAGGGACTAGCGGGATCGATGAGCAGTTCTTC. Translating gives CASGRGTSGIDEQFF. The rearrangement links TRBV7-9 to TRBJ2-1; 13 bases match TRBD2. Per germline, CDR1 SEHNR and CDR2 FQNEAQ (reference sequence). This CDR3 has 15 residues. The trim removed 8 bases at V and 8 bases at J, leaving 9 bases unmatched.

The V gene is TRBV28, the J gene TRBJ2-5, with TRBD2 matching over 15 bases. From germline, CDR1 is MDHEN and CDR2 SYDVKM. The CDR3 is 15 amino acids. With 6 bases clipped from V and 3 bases from J, the junction kept 2 bases outside the gene matches. This CDR3 reads CASRRTSGREETQYF. The CDR3 DNA reads TGTGCCAGCAGGCGGACTAGCGGGAGGGAAGAGACCCAGTACTTC.

The chain recombines TRBV5-1 with TRBJ2-7, with 12 bases that match TRBD1. The CDR3 consists of 14 residues. Germline-derived CDR1 and CDR2 are SGHRS and YFSETQ. The V and J ends lost 5 bases and 2 bases, in that order; junction bases with no gene match: 2. The CDR3 region has the DNA TGCGCCAGCAGGGGACAGGGGGCCACCTACGAGCAGTACTTC. Translated: CASRGQGATYEQYF.

The chain links TRBV5-5 to TRBJ2-1; 8 bases match TRBD2. The CDR3 is made up of 16 amino acids. The germline V gene has CDR1 SGHKS and CDR2 YYEKEE (reference sequence). After removal of 0 bases from V and 10 bases from J, the junction contained 12 bases not matched to a gene. CDR3 loop: CASSLGGTSGSLEQFF. In DNA form, the CDR3 reads TGTGCCAGCAGCTTGGGAGGTACCAGCGGGAGTTTAGAGCAGTTCTTC. The complete variable domain, with remaining parts taken from reference TRBV5-5 and TRBJ2-1, reads DAGVTQSPTHLIKTRGQQVTLRCSPISGHKSVSWYQQVLGQGPQFIFQYYEKEERGRGNFPDRFSARQFPNYSSELNVNALLLGDSALYLCASSLGGTSGSLEQFFGPGTRLTVL.

This sequence joins TRBV7-9 and TRBJ1-2; weak D call: TRBD1 (5 bases). The V gene's germline CDR1 is SEHNR and CDR2 FQNEAQ (reference sequence). This CDR3 is 14 amino acids long. V was shortened by 4 bases and J by 3 bases, with 12 bases between the two germline ends. CDR3 bases: TGTGCCAGCAGCTCGGCAGGGTCATACTATGGCTACACCTTC. It yields the protein CASSSAGSYYGYTF. The variable domain in full, with the rest retrieved from reference TRBV7-9 and TRBJ1-2, is DTGVSQNPRHKITKRGQNVTFRCDPISEHNRLYWYRQTLGQGPEFLTYFQNEAQLEKSRLLSDRFSAERPKGSFSTLEIQRTEQGDSAMYLCASSSAGSYYGYTFGSGTRLTVV.

V and J are TRBV28 and TRBJ1-5; 10 bases match TRBD1. The V gene end was trimmed by 11 bases and the J gene end by 2 bases; junction bases not matched to a gene: 21. Per germline, CDR1 MDHEN and CDR2 SYDVKM. CDR3 length: 19 residues. As DNA, the CDR3 is TGTGCCGGGGCAAAGGGACAGGGGACGCGGAGCAATGGCAATCAGCCCCAGCATTTT. This sequence encodes CAGAKGQGTRSNGNQPQHF.

This chain joins TRBV10-3 and TRBJ1-2; possible D gene TRBD1, 6 bases. Germline V gene data show CDR1 as ENHRY and CDR2 as SYGVKD. The CDR3 totals 14 residues. The V and J ends lost 6 bases and 2 bases respectively, with 13 bases between them. The CDR3 coding sequence is TGTGCCATCAGCGCCGGGACACCGAACTATGGCTACACCTTC. This sequence encodes CAISAGTPNYGYTF.

CDR3 in DNA: TGTGCCAGCAGCGCCGGACTAGCGGGAAACACCGGGGAGCTGTTTTTT. Translation gives CASSAGLAGNTGELFF. V and J are TRBV7-9 and TRBJ2-2; 12 nucleotides align to TRBD2. The CDR3 is 16 amino acids. The V segment lost 5 bases and the J segment 2 bases; nucleotides outside the gene matches: 3. Looked up from germline, CDR1 is SEHNR and CDR2 is FQNEAQ (reference sequence).

The rearrangement joins TRBV7-9 to TRBJ2-5, with TRBD2 as a possible D gene (6 bases). With 5 bases removed from V and 5 bases from J, the gap between germline ends came to 15 bases. The germline V gene has CDR1 SEHNR and CDR2 FQNEAQ (reference sequence). The CDR3 consists of 14 residues. The CDR3 bases are TGTGCCAGCAGCCTTCGCGGGGTTATGGAGACCCAGTACTTC. It codes for CASSLRGVMETQYF. The variable domain in full, with the rest retrieved from reference TRBV7-9 and TRBJ2-5, is DTGVSQNPRHKITKRGQNVTFRCDPISEHNRLYWYRQTLGQGPEFLTYFQNEAQLEKSRLLSDRFSAERPKGSFSTLEIQRTEQGDSAMYLCASSLRGVMETQYFGPGTRLLVL.

The J gene is TRBJ1-3, the V gene TRBV11-2; D is unclear. This CDR3 spans 13 amino acids. Trimming removed 5 bases from V and 0 bases from J, with 5 bases in between. Germline V gene sequence: CDR1 SGHAT, CDR2 FQNNGV. As DNA, the CDR3 is TGTGCCAGCAGCACGGGCTCTGGAAACACCATATATTTT. This sequence encodes CASSTGSGNTIYF.

This clone showed up just a few times. The V and J genes are TRBV9 and TRBJ2-2; 9 bases match TRBD1. With 0 bases clipped from V and 4 bases from J, the junction kept 7 bases outside the gene matches. The CDR3 length is 17 residues. In germline, CDR1 is SGDLS, CDR2 YYNGEE. The CDR3 nucleotides read TGTGCCAGCAGCGTAGTTATTGGGACAGGGCCCACCGGGGAGCTGTTTTTT. This codes for CASSVVIGTGPTGELFF.

The CDR3 sequence is CASSSYRAQPQHF. As DNA, the CDR3 is TGTGCCAGCAGTTCCTACAGGGCGCAGCCCCAGCATTTT. This rearrangement joins TRBV28 to TRBJ1-5; possible D gene TRBD1, 6 bases. V was cut by 4 bases and J by 7 bases, with 11 bases left in between. The CDR3 runs 13 residues. Germline V gives CDR1 MDHEN, CDR2 SYDVKM.

The CDR3 DNA follows: TGTGCCAGCAGCCCAAGGGGGACAGACCAAGAGACCCAGTACTTC. It encodes CASSPRGTDQETQYF. This chain joins TRBV3-1 (or the pseudogene TRBV3-2) and TRBJ2-5; 7 bases are shared with TRBD1. After removal of 4 bases from V and 0 bases from J, the junction contained 5 bases not matched to a gene. CDR1 is LGHDT and CDR2 is YNNKEL in the germline V gene (reference sequence). The CDR3 contains 15 residues.

J is TRBJ2-1 and V is TRBV4-1; a possible D gene is TRBD2 (5 bases). V lost 0 bases to trimming and J lost 9 bases, with 24 bases between them. The CDR3 runs to 18 residues. CDR1 and CDR2 (germline): MGHRA, YSYEKL. CDR3 in DNA: TGCGCCAGCAGCCAAGATCGGGATCAGCGCCTCACACCGGGTGAGCAGTTCTTC. It translates to CASSQDRDQRLTPGEQFF.

The table lists this clone with a few counts. The gene calls are TRBV9 and TRBJ2-2; 7 bases match TRBD2. Per the germline V gene, CDR1 is SGDLS and CDR2 is YYNGEE. The CDR3 extends over 16 amino acids. V dropped 0 bases and J dropped 4; count of bases not matched to a gene: 6. CDR3 protein: CASSVGAGGGTGELFF. The CDR3 region has the DNA TGTGCCAGCAGCGTAGGTGCGGGCGGGGGCACCGGGGAGCTGTTTTTT.

The J gene is TRBJ2-1, the V gene TRBV5-1, with 13 bases that match TRBD2. Germline CDR1 SGHRS, CDR2 YFSETQ. The J segment lost 2 bases and the V segment lost 1 base, leaving 9 bases of the junction unmatched. The CDR3 contains 19 residues. The CDR3 DNA reads TGCGCCAGCAGCTTGCTCCCGGGACTAGCGGGATATACCTACAATGAGCAGTTCTTC. Translating gives CASSLLPGLAGYTYNEQFF.

V and J are TRBV18 and TRBJ1-1, with 7 bases lining up with TRBD1. This CDR3 has 15 amino acids. J was trimmed by 1 base and V by 2 bases; bases with no gene match: 4. Germline assignment: CDR1 KGHSH and CDR2 LQKENI. Here the CDR3 reads CASSPGTDSNTEAFF. The CDR3, as DNA: TGTGCCAGCTCACCAGGGACAGACTCGAACACTGAAGCTTTCTTT.

A remark on this clone: Other DNA sequences of this sample code for an identical CDR3. The CDR3 DNA sequence: TGCGCCAGCAGCTTGGGAGGGACAGTGAACACTGAAGCTTTCTTT. Its protein is CASSLGGTVNTEAFF. The J gene is TRBJ1-1, the V gene TRBV5-1; 7 bases line up with TRBD1. The CDR3 spans 15 residues. Trimming cost V 0 bases and J 0 bases; bases outside gene matches: 2. Per the germline V gene, CDR1 is SGHRS and CDR2 is YFSETQ.

The rearrangement joins TRBV3-1 (or the pseudogene TRBV3-2) to TRBJ1-5; 8 bases are a match to TRBD1. CDR3 size: 13 residues. Trimming at V came to 3 bases and at J to 12 bases, leaving 7 bases not matched to a gene. CDR1 is LGHDT and CDR2 is YNNKEL in the germline V gene (reference sequence). The CDR3 protein is CASSQTGAGFQHF. The CDR3 DNA follows: TGTGCCAGCAGCCAGACAGGGGCAGGCTTCCAGCATTTT.

The J gene is TRBJ1-2, the V gene TRBV30; D perhaps matches TRBD1 (6 bases). V was cut by 2 bases and J by 7 bases, with 11 bases left in between. CDR1 is GTSNPN and CDR2 is SVGIG in the germline V gene (reference sequence). This CDR3 comprises 12 residues. The DNA of the CDR3 is TGTGCCTGGAGTCCAAACAGGGCTGGCTACACCTTC. Encoded protein: CAWSPNRAGYTF.

The V call is TRBV5-4, the J call TRBJ2-7, with 9 bases fitting TRBD2. The CDR3 covers 15 residues. CDR1 is SGHNT and CDR2 is YYREEE in the germline V gene (reference sequence). V shed 4 bases and J 6 bases; nucleotides not matched to a gene: 11. CDR3 amino acids: CASSAGGARLGEQYF. CDR3 coding DNA: TGTGCCAGCAGCGCGGGGGGGGCAAGGTTGGGCGAGCAGTACTTC.

This clone was counted a single time. Compared with germline, one end of the junction differs, possibly owing to a read error. The J gene is TRBJ2-2, the V gene TRBV10-2; 9 nucleotides agree with TRBD1. The length of the CDR3 is 15 residues. Germline V gene lookup returns CDR1 WSHSY and CDR2 SAAADI. The CDR3: CASSERTGVTEELFF. For the CDR3, the DNA is TGCGCCAGCAGTGAGAGGACAGGGGTAACCGAGGAGCTGTTTTTT.

The chain combines TRBV7-3 with TRBJ1-1, with 8 bases fitting TRBD1. This CDR3 has 17 amino acids. Germline CDR1 SGHTA, CDR2 FQGTGA. Unmatched junction bases numbered 12, after V lost 5 bases and J lost 1 base. Here the CDR3 reads CASSRLPGQAWNTEAFF. The CDR3 nucleotides read TGTGCCAGCAGCCGGCTTCCGGGACAGGCGTGGAACACTGAAGCTTTCTTT.

V gene TRBV2 combines with J gene TRBJ1-5; D gene uncertain. Trimming removed 1 base from V and 3 bases from J, with 10 bases in between. Looked up from germline, CDR1 is SNHLY and CDR2 is FYNNEI. CDR3 length: 15 amino acids. Here the CDR3 DNA reads TGTGCCAGCAGTGAAGGGGTGAGGTACAATCAGCCCCAGCATTTT. Translated, it gives CASSEGVRYNQPQHF.

V gene TRBV27 combines with J gene TRBJ2-5; tentatively, D is TRBD1 (6 bases). Deletions cut 5 bases from V and 1 base from J, with 17 bases between. From germline, CDR1 is MNHEY and CDR2 SMNVEV (reference sequence). This CDR3 has 16 amino acids. This CDR3 reads CASSEHRARRQETQYF. The CDR3 nucleotides read TGTGCCAGCAGTGAACACAGGGCTCGTCGCCAAGAGACCCAGTACTTC.

This clone was seen once. CDR3 nucleotide sequence: TGTGCCAGCAGGTCTAGCGGGAGCGCACGGAACATTCAGTACTTC. Protein product: CASRSSGSARNIQYF. The chain carries TRBV6-5 and TRBJ2-4; 10 nucleotides agree with TRBD2. Unmatched junction bases numbered 9, after V lost 6 bases and J lost 7 bases. There are 15 residues in the CDR3. Germline CDR1 MNHEY, CDR2 SVGAGI.

The chain combines TRBV29-1 with TRBJ2-3, with 8 bases aligning to TRBD2. V lost 8 bases, J lost 4 bases, and 11 bases stayed unmatched. Per germline, CDR1 SQVTM and CDR2 ANQGSEA. This CDR3 spans 14 amino acids. The CDR3 DNA follows: TGCAGCAAGCCTAGCGGGTGGGCGGCAGATACGCAGTATTTT. Protein sequence: CSKPSGWAADTQYF.

The chain recombines TRBV3-1 (or the pseudogene TRBV3-2) with TRBJ2-7; 9 bases line up with TRBD2. Germline V gives CDR1 LGHDT, CDR2 YNNKEL (reference sequence). The ends lost 4 bases at V and 0 bases at J; junction bases unmatched: 4. The length of the CDR3 is 15 residues. The CDR3 reads CASSRSSGGSYEQYF. The DNA of the CDR3 is TGTGCCAGCAGCCGGAGTAGCGGGGGCTCCTACGAGCAGTACTTC.

J is TRBJ1-2 and V is TRBV7-2; D gene ambiguous. The CDR3 consists of 14 residues. V was trimmed by 2 bases and J by 4 bases, leaving 11 bases between them. Germline CDR1 is SGHTA and CDR2 is FQGNSA. The DNA for the CDR3 is TGTGCCAGCAGCTTAACTGTACAGTCCTATGGCTACACCTTC. It codes for CASSLTVQSYGYTF.

V usage is TRBV5-6 and J usage is TRBJ2-5, with no clear D. Trimming shortened V by 1 base and J by 9 bases, and 16 bases separated the two germline ends. The CDR3 spans 14 residues. Germline V gene sequence: CDR1 SGHDT, CDR2 YYEEEE. The CDR3 DNA sequence: TGTGCCAGCAGCTTGCGAAGCGCCACTCCAGCCCAGTACTTC. It encodes CASSLRSATPAQYF. Using reference TRBV5-6 and TRBJ2-5 for the parts outside the CDR3, the full variable domain is DAGVTQSPTHLIKTRGQQVTLRCSPKSGHDTVSWYQQALGQGPQFIFQYYEEEERQRGNFPDRFSGHQFPNYSSELNVNALLLGDSALYLCASSLRSATPAQYFGPGTRLLVL.

The V gene is TRBV10-3, the J gene TRBJ1-2, with 7 bases identical to TRBD1. Germline V gives CDR1 ENHRY, CDR2 SYGVKD. V shed 4 bases, J shed 8 bases, and the junction held 4 bases outside the gene matches. This CDR3 has 12 residues. The CDR3 DNA sequence: TGTGCCATCAGTGGACAGGGCGAAGGCTACACCTTC. It is translated as CAISGQGEGYTF.

The rearrangement joins TRBV19 to TRBJ1-1, with 7 bases that match TRBD1. The V gene's germline CDR1 is LNHDA and CDR2 SQIVND (reference sequence). Trimming removed 6 bases from V and 0 bases from J; junction bases left unmatched: 1. CDR3 length: 13 residues. DNA of the CDR3: TGTGCCAGTAGGACAGGGATGAACACTGAAGCTTTCTTT. Translation: CASRTGMNTEAFF.